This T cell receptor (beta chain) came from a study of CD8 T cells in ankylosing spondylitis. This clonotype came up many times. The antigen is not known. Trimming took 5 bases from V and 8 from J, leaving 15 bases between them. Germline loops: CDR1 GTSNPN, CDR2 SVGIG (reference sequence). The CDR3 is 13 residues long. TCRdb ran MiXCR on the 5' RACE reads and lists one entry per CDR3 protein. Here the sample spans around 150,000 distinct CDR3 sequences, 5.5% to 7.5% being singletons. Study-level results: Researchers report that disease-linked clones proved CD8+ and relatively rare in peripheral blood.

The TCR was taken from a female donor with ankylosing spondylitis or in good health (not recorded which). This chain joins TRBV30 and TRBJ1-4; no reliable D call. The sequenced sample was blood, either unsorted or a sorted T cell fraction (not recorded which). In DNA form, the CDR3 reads TGTGCCTGGGCGACATCTGACTACGAAAAACTGTTTTTT. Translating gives CAWATSDYEKLFF.